The 27 T cell receptor beta chains reported below all come from one sample, sequenced in a study of T cells expressing NK-cell markers. TCRdb re-called the 5' RACE reads, yielding one record per CDR3 amino acid sequence without DNA. Its listing shows some 600,000 distinct CDR3 sequences. Source material: blood T cells: a sorted CD56 or NKG2C T cell subset, CD4+ or CD8+ T cells, or bulk PBMC T cells (not recorded which). The receptors derive from a man aged 18 to 29 in good health.

The chain is built from TRBV24-1 and TRBJ2-1; TCRdb proposes TRBD1, but this gene call is untestable without DNA. The CDR3 runs to 14 residues. Germline CDR1 is KGHDR and CDR2 is SFDVKD. The CDR3 region is CATSGQGAPNEQFF.

The chain has TRBV20-1 and TRBJ2-7; the TCRdb call, TRBD2, lacks DNA for checking. CDR3 size: 16 residues. Germline V lookup: CDR1 DFQATT, CDR2 SNEGSKA (reference sequence). CDR3 residues: CSARGGEREDHYEQYF.

The chain links TRBV2 to TRBJ2-1; without DNA, the TCRdb call of TRBD1 cannot be checked. The germline V gene encodes CDR1 SNHLY and CDR2 FYNNEI. The CDR3 runs to 15 residues. CDR3 amino acids: CASSRGTGGVDEQFF.

The chain joins TRBV5-1 to TRBJ2-7. There are 12 residues in the CDR3. Germline assignment: CDR1 SGHRS and CDR2 YFSETQ. CDR3 region: CASRPEKEEQYF.

The chain is built from TRBV12-3 or TRBV12-4 and TRBJ1-5; TCRdb gives TRBD1 as the D gene, but with no DNA this cannot be confirmed. There are 14 residues in the CDR3. The CDR3: CASSPLTGNQPQHF.

The rearrangement uses TRBV6-5 and TRBJ2-1; there is no DNA to check the TCRdb D call of TRBD2. The CDR3 extends over 16 amino acids. Germline loops: CDR1 MNHEY, CDR2 SVGAGI. This chain's CDR3 is CASSYSGLAGDNEQFF.

This rearrangement joins TRBV14 to TRBJ2-1. The CDR3 has 15 amino acids. CDR1 is SGHDN, CDR2 FVKESK, per germline. The CDR3 reads CASSQVYSGRDEQFF.

The CDR3 loop reads CASRGREGPTNEQFF. The rearrangement uses TRBV27 and TRBJ2-1; TCRdb reports TRBD2, a call that lacks DNA to check it against. CDR1 MNHEY and CDR2 SMNVEV come from the germline V gene (reference sequence). The length of the CDR3 is 15 residues.

The genes are TRBV5-6 and TRBJ2-1; the D call from TCRdb, TRBD1, cannot be confirmed without DNA. The CDR3 totals 13 residues. Per germline, CDR1 SGHDT and CDR2 YYEEEE. The CDR3 here is CASSPTEYNEQFF. Looking up the rest from reference TRBV5-6 and TRBJ2-1 gives the full variable domain: DAGVTQSPTHLIKTRGQQVTLRCSPKSGHDTVSWYQQALGQGPQFIFQYYEEEERQRGNFPDRFSGHQFPNYSSELNVNALLLGDSALYLCASSPTEYNEQFFGPGTRLTVL.

The chain uses TRBV4-2 and TRBJ1-1; TCRdb's D gene call, TRBD1, goes unchecked for lack of DNA. The length of the CDR3 is 15 residues. Germline V CDR1 and CDR2: LGHNA, YNFKEQ. The CDR3 is CASSHLGGQDIEAFF.

The V and J genes are TRBV4-2 and TRBJ1-2. CDR1 and CDR2 from the germline V gene are LGHNA and YNFKEQ. The CDR3 spans 13 residues. The CDR3 sequence: CASSSTDNYGYTF.

The V gene is TRBV12-3 or TRBV12-4, the J gene TRBJ2-1; TCRdb's assignment of TRBD2 cannot be checked, as there is no DNA. The CDR3 extends over 17 amino acids. CDR3 in amino acids: CASSPLLGLAGVGSKFF.

The chain combines TRBV10-3 with TRBJ2-5; TCRdb proposes TRBD2, but this gene call is untestable without DNA. CDR3 length equals 20 residues. Germline V lookup: CDR1 ENHRY, CDR2 SYGVKD. The CDR3 spells CANRMDGQREDTSYQETQYF.

The chain has TRBV19 and TRBJ2-4; TCRdb designates TRBD2, a call that cannot be tested without DNA. CDR1 LNHDA and CDR2 SQIVND come from the germline V gene (reference sequence). There are 15 residues in the CDR3. This CDR3 reads CASSISGLSGDIQYF.

The chain combines TRBV4-2 with TRBJ1-1; the TRBD1 assignment by TCRdb is unverifiable without DNA. The CDR3 loop spans 18 amino acids. The germline V gene has CDR1 LGHNA and CDR2 YNFKEQ. CDR3 region: CASSQEGGKPSVNTEAFF.

This chain uses TRBV23-1 with TRBJ2-2. TRBV23-1 has ORF status, its function being uncertain. The CDR3 covers 16 residues. The CDR3: CASLVLSGANTGELFF.

This sequence joins TRBV4-2 and TRBJ2-3; with no DNA, the TCRdb D assignment of TRBD2 cannot be verified. The CDR3 length is 14 residues. Germline V gene data show CDR1 as LGHNA and CDR2 as YNFKEQ. CDR3 region: CASSHRGRLDTQYF.

The CDR3 is CATSRAGAAFGDNEQFF. This chain links TRBV15 with TRBJ2-1; the TCRdb D gene call, TRBD1, has no DNA to confirm it. The CDR3 has 17 amino acids. The V gene's germline CDR1 is LNHNV and CDR2 YYDKDF (reference sequence).

The chain has TRBV20-1 and TRBJ2-7; the D gene TCRdb calls, TRBD2, cannot be checked with no DNA. Germline assignment: CDR1 DFQATT and CDR2 SNEGSKA (reference sequence). This CDR3 contains 14 residues. This chain's CDR3 is CSAYVSGVSYEQYF.

The chain is built from TRBV7-2 and TRBJ2-3. The germline V gene has CDR1 SGHTA and CDR2 FQGNSA. This CDR3 region has 16 residues. CDR3 protein: CASITDIPRGTDTQYF.

The rearrangement uses TRBV5-5 and TRBJ2-7; TCRdb proposes TRBD2, but this gene call is untestable without DNA. The CDR3 has 14 amino acids. Germline lookup yields CDR1 SGHKS and CDR2 YYEKEE (reference sequence). The CDR3: CASSLLDLRDEQYF.

The rearrangement links TRBV14 to TRBJ2-2; lacking DNA, the TRBD1 call made by TCRdb goes unchecked. The CDR3 covers 13 residues. In germline, CDR1 is SGHDN, CDR2 FVKESK. The CDR3 protein is CASSQVGTLELFF.

This sequence joins TRBV9 and TRBJ2-7; lacking DNA, the TRBD1 call made by TCRdb goes unchecked. The CDR3 spans 15 residues. CDR1 and CDR2 from the germline V gene are SGDLS and YYNGEE. The CDR3 sequence is CASSPPGRIPNEQYF.

V usage is TRBV6-2 or TRBV6-3 and J usage is TRBJ2-7; TCRdb lists TRBD1, though no DNA is available to test this call. There are 16 residues in the CDR3. Germline CDR1 MNHEY, CDR2 SVGEGT. CDR3 residues: CASSPPVGQGLLEQYF.

The CDR3 is CASSLFSRQYTQETQYF. This chain links TRBV7-8 with TRBJ2-5; TCRdb selects TRBD1, and the lack of DNA leaves this call unchecked. This CDR3 has 17 residues. CDR1 SGHVS and CDR2 FQNEAQ come from the germline V gene.

J is TRBJ2-4 and V is TRBV7-8; with no DNA, the TCRdb D assignment of TRBD2 cannot be verified. The CDR3 totals 16 residues. The germline gives CDR1 SGHVS, CDR2 FQNEAQ. CDR3 sequence reads: CASSLARGALTNIQYF.

This chain connects TRBV4-2 to TRBJ2-1; TCRdb selects TRBD2, and the lack of DNA leaves this call unchecked. The CDR3 has 16 amino acids. Germline CDR1 reads LGHNA; CDR2 reads YNFKEQ. The CDR3 reads CASSQAAGGRKNEQFF.